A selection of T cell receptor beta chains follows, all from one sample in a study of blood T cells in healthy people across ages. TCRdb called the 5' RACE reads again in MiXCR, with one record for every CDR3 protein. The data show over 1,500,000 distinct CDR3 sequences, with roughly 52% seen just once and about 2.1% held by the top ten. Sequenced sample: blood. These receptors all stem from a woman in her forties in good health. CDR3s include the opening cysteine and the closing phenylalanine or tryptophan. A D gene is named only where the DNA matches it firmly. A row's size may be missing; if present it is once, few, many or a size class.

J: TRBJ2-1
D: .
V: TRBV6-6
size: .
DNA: TGTGCCAGCACCACCCCCAAGCAGTTCTTC
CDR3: CASTTPKQFF

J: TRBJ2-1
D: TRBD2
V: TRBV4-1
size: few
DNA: TGCGCCAGCAGCGACCTACCGGGACACCGTTTAGCGGGGGGCCCAGACAATGAGCAGTTCTTC
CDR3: CASSDLPGHRLAGGPDNEQFF

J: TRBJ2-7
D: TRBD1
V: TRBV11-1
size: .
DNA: TGTGCCAGCAGCGGCCGAGCCGGGACAGGCACATACGAGCAGTACTTC
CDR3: CASSGRAGTGTYEQYF

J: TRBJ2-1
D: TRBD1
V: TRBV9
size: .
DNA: TGTGCCAGCAGCGTAGCATGGACAGGGCCTGTCAACAATGAGCAGTTCTTC
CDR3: CASSVAWTGPVNNEQFF

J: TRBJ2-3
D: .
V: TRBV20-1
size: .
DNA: TGCAGTGCCGTCTCTCGGGAGCATGGCACAGATACGCAGTATTTT
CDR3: CSAVSREHGTDTQYF

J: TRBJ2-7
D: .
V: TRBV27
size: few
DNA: TGTGCCAGCAGTATAGACACGTCATTCTACGAGCAGTACTTC
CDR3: CASSIDTSFYEQYF

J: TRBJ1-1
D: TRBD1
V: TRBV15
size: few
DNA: TGTGCCACCAGCCCCGGGACAGCCCTGAACACTGAAGCTTTCTTT
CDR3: CATSPGTALNTEAFF

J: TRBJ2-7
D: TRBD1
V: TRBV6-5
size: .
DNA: TGTGCCAGCAGCGCCGACAGGGAGTACGAGCAGTACTTC
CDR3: CASSADREYEQYF

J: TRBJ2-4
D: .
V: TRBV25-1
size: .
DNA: TGTGCCAGCAGCACCACAGGAAAAAACATTCAGTACTTC
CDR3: CASSTTGKNIQYF

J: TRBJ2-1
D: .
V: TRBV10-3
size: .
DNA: TGTGCCATCAGTGAGATGAAGGGGACGGCGAATGAGCAGTTCTTC
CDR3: CAISEMKGTANEQFF

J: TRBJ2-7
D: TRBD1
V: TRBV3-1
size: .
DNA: TGTGCCAGCAGCCAAGTCCGGACAGGGCTCGAGCAGTACTTC
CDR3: CASSQVRTGLEQYF

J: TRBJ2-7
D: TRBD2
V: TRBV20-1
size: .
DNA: TGCAGTGCTTGGAGGACTAGCGGGGGCTCAGCCTACGAGCAGTACTTC
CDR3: CSAWRTSGGSAYEQYF

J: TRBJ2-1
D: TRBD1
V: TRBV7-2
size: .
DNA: TGTGCCAGCAGCCCCAGGACAGGGGGCTTTGAGCAGTTCTTC
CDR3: CASSPRTGGFEQFF

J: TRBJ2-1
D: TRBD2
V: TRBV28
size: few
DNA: TGTGCCAGCAGGGATTTAGCGGGGGGCCACAATGAGCAGTTCTTC
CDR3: CASRDLAGGHNEQFF

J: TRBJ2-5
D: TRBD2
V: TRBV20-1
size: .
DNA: TGCAGTGCTCTAGCGGGGGATAACCAAGAGACCCAGTACTTC
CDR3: CSALAGDNQETQYF

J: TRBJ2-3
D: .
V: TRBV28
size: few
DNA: TGTGCCAGCAGTCCCTGGAGCCGGGTTCCAGATACGCAGTATTTT
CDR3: CASSPWSRVPDTQYF

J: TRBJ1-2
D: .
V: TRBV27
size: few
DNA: TGTGCCAGCAGCACTTACGGAGCTAACTATGGCTACACCTTC
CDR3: CASSTYGANYGYTF

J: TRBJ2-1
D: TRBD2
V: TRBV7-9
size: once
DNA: TGTGCCAGCAGCCGGGAGCGGGGGGGCTACAATGAGCAGTTCTTC
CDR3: CASSRERGGYNEQFF

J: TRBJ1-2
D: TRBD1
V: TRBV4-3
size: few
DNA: TGCGCCAGCAGCCAAACAGGGGGCTCCTTTCGAAGCTACACCTTC
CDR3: CASSQTGGSFRSYTF

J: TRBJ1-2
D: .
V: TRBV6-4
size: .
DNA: TGTGCCAGCAGTGACTCCTACGACAGGAGGGGTGGCTACACCTTC
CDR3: CASSDSYDRRGGYTF

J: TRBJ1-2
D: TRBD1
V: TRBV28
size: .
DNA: TGTGCCAGCTGGCTACAGGGGAACTATGGCTACACCTTC
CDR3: CASWLQGNYGYTF

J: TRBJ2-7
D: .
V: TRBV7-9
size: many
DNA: TGTGCCAGCAGTAGGACAGTTAACTACGAGCAGTACTTC
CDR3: CASSRTVNYEQYF

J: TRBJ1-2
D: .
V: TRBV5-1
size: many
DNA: TGCGCCAGCAGCTTGGAGGGTAGTCTCTATGGCTACACCTTC
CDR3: CASSLEGSLYGYTF

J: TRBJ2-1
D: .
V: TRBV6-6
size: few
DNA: TGTGCCAGCGGAGTGTGGGGGACCTACAATGAGCAGTTCTTC
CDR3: CASGVWGTYNEQFF

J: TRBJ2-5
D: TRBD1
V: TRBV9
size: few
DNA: TGTGCCAGCAGTTGGAGACAGGGTCAAGAGACCCAGTACTTC
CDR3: CASSWRQGQETQYF

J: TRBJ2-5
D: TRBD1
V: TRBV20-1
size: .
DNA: TGCAGTGTACAGGGGCGCAGGGAGACCCAGTACTTC
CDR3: CSVQGRRETQYF